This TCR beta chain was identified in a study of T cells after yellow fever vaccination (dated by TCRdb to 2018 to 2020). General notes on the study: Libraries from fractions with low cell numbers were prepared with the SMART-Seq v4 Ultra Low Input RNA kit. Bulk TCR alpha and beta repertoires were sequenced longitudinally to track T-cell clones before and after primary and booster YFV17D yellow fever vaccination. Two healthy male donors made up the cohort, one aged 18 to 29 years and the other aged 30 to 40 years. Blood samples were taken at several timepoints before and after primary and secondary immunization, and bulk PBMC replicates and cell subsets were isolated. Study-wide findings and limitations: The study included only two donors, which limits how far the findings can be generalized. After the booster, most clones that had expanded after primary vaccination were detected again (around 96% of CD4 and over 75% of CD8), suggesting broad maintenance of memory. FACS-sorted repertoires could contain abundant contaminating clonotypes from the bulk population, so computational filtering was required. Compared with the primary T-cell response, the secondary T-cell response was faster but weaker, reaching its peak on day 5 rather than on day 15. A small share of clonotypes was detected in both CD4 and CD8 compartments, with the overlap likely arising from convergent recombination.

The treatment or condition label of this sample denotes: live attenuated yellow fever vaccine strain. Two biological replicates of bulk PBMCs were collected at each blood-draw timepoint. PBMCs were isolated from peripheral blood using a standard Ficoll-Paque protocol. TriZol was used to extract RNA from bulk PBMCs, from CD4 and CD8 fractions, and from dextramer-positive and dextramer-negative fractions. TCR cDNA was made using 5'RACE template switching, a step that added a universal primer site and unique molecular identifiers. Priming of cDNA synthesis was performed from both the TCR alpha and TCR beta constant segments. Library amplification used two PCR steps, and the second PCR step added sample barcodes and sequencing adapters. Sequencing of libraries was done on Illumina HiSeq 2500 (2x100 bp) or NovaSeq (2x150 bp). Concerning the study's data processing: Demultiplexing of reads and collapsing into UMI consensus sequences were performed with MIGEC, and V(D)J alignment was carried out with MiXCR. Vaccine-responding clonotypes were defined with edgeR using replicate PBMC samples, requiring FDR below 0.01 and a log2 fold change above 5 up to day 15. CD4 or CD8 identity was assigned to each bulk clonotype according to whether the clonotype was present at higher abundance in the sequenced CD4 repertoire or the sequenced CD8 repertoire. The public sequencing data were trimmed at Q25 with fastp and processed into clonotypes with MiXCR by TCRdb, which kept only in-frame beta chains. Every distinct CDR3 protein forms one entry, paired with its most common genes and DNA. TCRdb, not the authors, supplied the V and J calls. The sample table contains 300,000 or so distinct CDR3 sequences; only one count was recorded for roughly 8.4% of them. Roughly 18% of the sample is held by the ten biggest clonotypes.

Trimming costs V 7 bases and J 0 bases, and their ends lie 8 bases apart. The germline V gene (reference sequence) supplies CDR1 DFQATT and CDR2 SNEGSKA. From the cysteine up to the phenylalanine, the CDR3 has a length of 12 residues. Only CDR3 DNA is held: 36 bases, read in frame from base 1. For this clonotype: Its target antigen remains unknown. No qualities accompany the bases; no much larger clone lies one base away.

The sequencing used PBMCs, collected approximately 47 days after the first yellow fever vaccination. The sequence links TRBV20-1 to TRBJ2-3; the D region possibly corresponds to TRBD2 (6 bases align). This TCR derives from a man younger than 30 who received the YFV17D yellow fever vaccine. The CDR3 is CSGGVSTDTQYF. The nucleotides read TGCAGTGGCGGGGTCAGCACAGATACGCAGTATTTT.